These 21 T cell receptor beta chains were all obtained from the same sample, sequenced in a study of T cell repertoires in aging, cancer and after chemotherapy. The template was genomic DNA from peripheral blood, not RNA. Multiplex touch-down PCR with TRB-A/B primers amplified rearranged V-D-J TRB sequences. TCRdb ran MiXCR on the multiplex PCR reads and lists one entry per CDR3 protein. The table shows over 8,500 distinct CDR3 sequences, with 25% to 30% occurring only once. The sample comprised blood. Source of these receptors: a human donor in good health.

This chain's CDR3 is CASSSPSGEGGTSYNEQFF. The CDR3 DNA reads TGTGCCAGCAGCTCGCCCTCCGGCGAGGGGGGGACATCCTACAATGAGCAGTTCTTC. The chain links TRBV7-2 to TRBJ2-1; a possible D gene is TRBD2 (7 bases). Germline CDR1 is SGHTA and CDR2 is FQGNSA. The ends were cut back, 4 bases at V and 1 base at J, with 23 bases in the middle. This CDR3 region has 19 residues.

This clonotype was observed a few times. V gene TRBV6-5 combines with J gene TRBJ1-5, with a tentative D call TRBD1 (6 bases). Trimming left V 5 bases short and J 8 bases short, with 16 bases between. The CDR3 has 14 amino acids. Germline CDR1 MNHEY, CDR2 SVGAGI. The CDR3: CASSLGRGGEPQHF. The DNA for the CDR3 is TGTGCCAGCAGTCTAGGACGAGGGGGTGAGCCCCAGCATTTT.

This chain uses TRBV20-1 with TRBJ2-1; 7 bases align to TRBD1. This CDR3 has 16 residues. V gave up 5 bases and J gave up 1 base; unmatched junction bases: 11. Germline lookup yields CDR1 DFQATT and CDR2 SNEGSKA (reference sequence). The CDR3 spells CSAAEARDRSYNEQFF. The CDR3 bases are TGCAGTGCTGCTGAAGCCCGGGACAGATCCTACAATGAGCAGTTCTTC.

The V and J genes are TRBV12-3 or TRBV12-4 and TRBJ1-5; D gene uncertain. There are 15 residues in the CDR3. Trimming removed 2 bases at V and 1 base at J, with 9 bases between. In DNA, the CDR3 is TGTGCCAGCAGTTTATTGGCCGTAAGCAATCAGCCCCAGCATTTT. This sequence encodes CASSLLAVSNQPQHF.

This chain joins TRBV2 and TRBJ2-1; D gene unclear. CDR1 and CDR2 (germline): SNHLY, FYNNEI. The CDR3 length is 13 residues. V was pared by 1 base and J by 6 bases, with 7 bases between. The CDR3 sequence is CASSEEVFNEQFF. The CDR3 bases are TGTGCCAGCAGTGAAGAAGTGTTCAATGAGCAGTTCTTC.

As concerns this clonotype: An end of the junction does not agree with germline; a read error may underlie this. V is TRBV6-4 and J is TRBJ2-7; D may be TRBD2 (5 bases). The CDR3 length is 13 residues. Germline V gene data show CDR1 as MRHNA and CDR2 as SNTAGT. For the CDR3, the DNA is TGCGCCAGCATGGCGAACTCGGGATACGAGCAGTACTTC. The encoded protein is CASMANSGYEQYF.

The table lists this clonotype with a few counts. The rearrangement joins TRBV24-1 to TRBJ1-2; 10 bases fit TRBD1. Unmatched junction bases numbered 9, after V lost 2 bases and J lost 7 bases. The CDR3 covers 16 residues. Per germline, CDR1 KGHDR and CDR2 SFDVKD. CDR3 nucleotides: TGTGCCACCAGTGATTCCCGGTGGGACAGGGGCTCTGGCTACACCTTC. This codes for CATSDSRWDRGSGYTF.

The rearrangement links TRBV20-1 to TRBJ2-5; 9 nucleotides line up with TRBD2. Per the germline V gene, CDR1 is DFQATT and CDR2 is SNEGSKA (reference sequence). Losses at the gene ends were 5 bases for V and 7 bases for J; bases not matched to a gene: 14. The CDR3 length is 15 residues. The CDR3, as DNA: TGCAGTGCTCCAGAAGGAACTAGCGGGCGGGGGACCCAGTACTTC. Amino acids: CSAPEGTSGRGTQYF.

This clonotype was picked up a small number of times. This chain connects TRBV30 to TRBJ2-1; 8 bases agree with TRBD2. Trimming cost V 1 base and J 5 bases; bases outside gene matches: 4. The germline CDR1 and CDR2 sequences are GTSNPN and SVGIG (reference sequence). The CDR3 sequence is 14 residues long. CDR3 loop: CAWSGREDHNEQFF. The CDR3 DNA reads TGTGCCTGGAGTGGGCGGGAGGACCACAATGAGCAGTTCTTC.

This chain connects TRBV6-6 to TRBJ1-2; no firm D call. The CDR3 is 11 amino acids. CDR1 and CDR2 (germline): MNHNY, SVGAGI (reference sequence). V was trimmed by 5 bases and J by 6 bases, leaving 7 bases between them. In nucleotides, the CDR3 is TGTGCCAGCAGTATTTCAGATGGCTACACCTTC. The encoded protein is CASSISDGYTF.

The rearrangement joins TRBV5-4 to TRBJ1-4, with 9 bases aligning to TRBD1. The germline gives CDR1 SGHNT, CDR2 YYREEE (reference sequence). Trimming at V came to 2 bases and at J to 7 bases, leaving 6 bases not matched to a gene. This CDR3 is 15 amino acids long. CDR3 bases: TGTGCCAGCAGCTTAGCCGGGACAGGGCGTGAAAAACTGTTTTTT. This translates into CASSLAGTGREKLFF.

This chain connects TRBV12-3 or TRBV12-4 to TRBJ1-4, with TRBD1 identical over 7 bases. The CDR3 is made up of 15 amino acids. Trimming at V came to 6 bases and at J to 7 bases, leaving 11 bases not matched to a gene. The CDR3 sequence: CASSPRRGRVEKLFF. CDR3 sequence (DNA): TGTGCCAGCAGCCCGAGGAGGGGGCGGGTTGAAAAACTGTTTTTT.

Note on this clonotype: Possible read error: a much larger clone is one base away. CDR3 sequence: CSAGQTNNEAFF. In DNA form, the CDR3 reads TGCAGCGCGGGACAGACGAACAATGAAGCTTTCTTT. The gene calls are TRBV29-1 and TRBJ1-1; 7 bases map to TRBD1. This CDR3 has 12 amino acids. Germline V CDR1 and CDR2: SQVTM, ANQGSEA.

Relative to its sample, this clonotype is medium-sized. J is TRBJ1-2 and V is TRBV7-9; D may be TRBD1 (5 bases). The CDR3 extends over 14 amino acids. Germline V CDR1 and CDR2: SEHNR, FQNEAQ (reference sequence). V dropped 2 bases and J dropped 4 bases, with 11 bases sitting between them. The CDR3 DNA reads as TGTGCCAGCAGCTTAATGACAGCCAGCTATGGCTACACCTTC. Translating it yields CASSLMTASYGYTF.

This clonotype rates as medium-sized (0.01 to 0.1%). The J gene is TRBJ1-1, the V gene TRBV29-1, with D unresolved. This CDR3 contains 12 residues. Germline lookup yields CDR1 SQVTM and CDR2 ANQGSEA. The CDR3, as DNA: TGCAGTGTGTCGAGCGGATACACTGAAGCTTTCTTT. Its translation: CSVSSGYTEAFF.

The CDR3: CASTFTAQETQYF. The DNA for the CDR3 is TGTGCCAGCACTTTTACAGCTCAAGAGACCCAGTACTTC. This sequence joins TRBV7-2 and TRBJ2-5; D ambiguous. Germline V gene sequence: CDR1 SGHTA, CDR2 FQGNSA. Trimming took 7 bases from V and 2 from J, leaving 11 bases between them. The CDR3 spans 13 residues.

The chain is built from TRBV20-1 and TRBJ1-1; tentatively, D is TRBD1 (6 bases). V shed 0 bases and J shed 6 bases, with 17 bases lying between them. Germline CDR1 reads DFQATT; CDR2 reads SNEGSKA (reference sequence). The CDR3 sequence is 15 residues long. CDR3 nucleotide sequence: TGCAGTGCTAGAGATGCGGCCCGTGGGGGCGCTGAAGCTTTCTTT. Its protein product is CSARDAARGGAEAFF.

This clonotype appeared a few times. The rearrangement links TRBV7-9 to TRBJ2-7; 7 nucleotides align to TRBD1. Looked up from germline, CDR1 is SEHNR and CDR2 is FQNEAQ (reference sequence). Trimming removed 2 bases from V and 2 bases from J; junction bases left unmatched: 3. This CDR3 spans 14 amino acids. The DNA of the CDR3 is TGTGCCAGCAGCTTAAGACAGGGAACCTACGAGCAGTACTTC. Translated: CASSLRQGTYEQYF.

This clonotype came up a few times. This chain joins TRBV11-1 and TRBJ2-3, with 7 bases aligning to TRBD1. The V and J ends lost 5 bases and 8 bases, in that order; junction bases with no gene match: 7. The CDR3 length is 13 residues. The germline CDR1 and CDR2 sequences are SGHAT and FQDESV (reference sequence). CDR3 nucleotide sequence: TGTGCCAGCAGCGTTATACAGGGGAGTACGCAGTATTTT. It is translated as CASSVIQGSTQYF.

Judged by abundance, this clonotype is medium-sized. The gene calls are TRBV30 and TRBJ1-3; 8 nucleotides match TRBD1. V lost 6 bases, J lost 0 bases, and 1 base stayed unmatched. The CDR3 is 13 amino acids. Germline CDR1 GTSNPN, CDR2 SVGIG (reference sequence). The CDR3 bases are TGTGCCTGCGACAGGGGCTCTGGAAACACCATATATTTT. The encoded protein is CACDRGSGNTIYF.

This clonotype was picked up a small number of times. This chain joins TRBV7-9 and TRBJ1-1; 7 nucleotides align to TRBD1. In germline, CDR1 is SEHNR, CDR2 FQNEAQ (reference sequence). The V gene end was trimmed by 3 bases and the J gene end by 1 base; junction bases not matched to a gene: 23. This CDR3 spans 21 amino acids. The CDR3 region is CASSFRGGMVRGTDENTEAFF. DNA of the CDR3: TGTGCCAGCAGCTTCCGGGGGGGGATGGTCCGAGGGACAGACGAGAACACTGAAGCTTTCTTT. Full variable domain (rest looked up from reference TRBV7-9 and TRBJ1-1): DTGVSQNPRHKITKRGQNVTFRCDPISEHNRLYWYRQTLGQGPEFLTYFQNEAQLEKSRLLSDRFSAERPKGSFSTLEIQRTEQGDSAMYLCASSFRGGMVRGTDENTEAFFGQGTRLTVV.